A selection of T cell receptor beta chains follows, all from one sample in a study of blood T cell repertoires in COVID-19. Method: immunoSEQ multiplex PCR; TCRdb's copy keeps in-frame clones and lacks some. Among roughly 62,000 clones listed, over 85% were seen once. What was sequenced was peripheral blood. Source of these receptors: a human donor in a cohort sampled during active COVID-19. CDR3s include the opening cysteine and the closing phenylalanine or tryptophan. A D gene is named only where the DNA matches it firmly. Some rows have no size entry. The others give once, few or many, or a class for an expanded clone.

TRBV12-5	13	TRBJ2-7	-	-	TGTGCTAGTGGGGACTTCACCTCCTACGAGCAGTACTTC	CASGDFTSYEQYF
TRBV7-9	15	TRBJ2-7	-	-	TGTGCCAGCAGCTTAGGGGCGGGAAGCTCCTACGAGCAGTACTTC	CASSLGAGSSYEQYF
TRBV3-1/TRBV3-2	16	TRBJ2-3	-	-	TGTGCCAGCAGCGCAATACGGGGGGCCTCCACAGATACGCAGTATTTT	CASSAIRGASTDTQYF
TRBV9	15	TRBJ1-2	-	-	TGTGCCAGCAGCCATACGGACGGGGACTCTCGACGCTACACCTTC	CASSHTDGDSRRYTF
TRBV30	15	TRBJ1-4	TRBD1	once	TGTGCCTGGAGTACCCAACGGACAGGGAGTGAAAAACTGTTTTTT	CAWSTQRTGSEKLFF
TRBV6-6	15	TRBJ2-1	-	-	TGTGCCAGCATTAGACTACAGAGCTCCTACAATGAGCAGTTCTTC	CASIRLQSSYNEQFF
TRBV5-1	14	TRBJ1-1	-	-	TGCGCCAGCAGCTTGGCCGGCAGGTCCGGTGAAGCTTTCTTT	CASSLAGRSGEAFF
TRBV19	13	TRBJ2-5	-	-	TGTGCCAGTAGTCCCCTTATACAAGAGACCCAGTACTTC	CASSPLIQETQYF
TRBV15	14	TRBJ1-1	-	-	TGTGCCACCAGCAGAGATGGCACCTCAACTGAAGCTTTCTTT	CATSRDGTSTEAFF
TRBV9	17	TRBJ2-3	TRBD2	-	TGTGCCAGCAGCGTAGGACGACTAGCGGGGGGCATGGATACGCAGTATTTT	CASSVGRLAGGMDTQYF
TRBV12-1	15	TRBJ1-1	-	-	TGTGCCAGCAGCGCTTCCCCGGAGGGACACACTGAAGCTTTCTTT	CASSASPEGHTEAFF
TRBV19	15	TRBJ1-5	TRBD1	-	TGTGCCAGTAGCACTGGGACAGGGGCAAATCAGCCCCAGCATTTT	CASSTGTGANQPQHF
TRBV4-1	16	TRBJ2-3	TRBD2	once	TGCGCCAGCAGCCACACACTAGCGGGGGGGGTGGATACGCAGTATTTT	CASSHTLAGGVDTQYF
TRBV7-2	14	TRBJ1-5	-	-	TGTGCCAGCAGCTTAGACACCGGCAATCAGCCCCAGCATTTT	CASSLDTGNQPQHF
TRBV7-9	13	TRBJ2-5	-	-	TGTGCCAGCAGTAGGGGGAACCAAGAGACCCAGTACTTC	CASSRGNQETQYF
TRBV28	16	TRBJ1-4	-	-	TGTGCCAGCAGTTTGGGCAGGGAAGGTACTAATGAAAAACTGTTTTTT	CASSLGREGTNEKLFF
TRBV19	16	TRBJ2-1	TRBD1	-	TGTGCCAGTAGTCCCCCGGACAGGAGCTCCTACAATGAGCAGTTCTTC	CASSPPDRSSYNEQFF
TRBV19	17	TRBJ2-6	-	-	TGTGCCCCAGTATGGGAGGATTCCATCTCTGGGGCCAACGTCCTGACTTTC	CAPVWEDSISGANVLTF
TRBV19	14	TRBJ1-2	TRBD1	-	TGTGCCAGTAGGCGGGACAGGGCAACCTATGGCTACACCTTC	CASRRDRATYGYTF
TRBV28	15	TRBJ1-1	TRBD1	-	TGTGCCAGCAGTCCGATAACAGGGGTCTGGACTGAAGCTTTCTTT	CASSPITGVWTEAFF
TRBV6-2/TRBV6-3	17	TRBJ2-7	TRBD2	-	TGTGCCAGCAGTTACTCCGGGACTAGCGGTAGCTCCTACGAGCAGTACTTC	CASSYSGTSGSSYEQYF
TRBV11-2	13	TRBJ1-1	-	once	TGTGCCAGCAGCTGGGCAGGGTCCACTGAAGCTTTCTTT	CASSWAGSTEAFF
TRBV7-2	13	TRBJ1-2	-	-	TGTGCCAGCAGCCCTGGGACACCCTATGGCTACACCTTC	CASSPGTPYGYTF
TRBV6-5	14	TRBJ1-1	-	-	TGTGCCAGCGCTCGGGTCGACCTGAACACTGAAGCTTTCTTT	CASARVDLNTEAFF
TRBV20-1	11	TRBJ1-1	-	-	TGCAGTGCTAGGGCGGCCCAGGGAGCTTTCTTT	CSARAAQGAFF
TRBV7-9	17	TRBJ2-1	TRBD2	-	TGTGCCAGCAGCCCAACCCAACAGCGGGGTCCCTACAATGAGCAGTTCTTC	CASSPTQQRGPYNEQFF
TRBV12-3/TRBV12-4	12	TRBJ1-5	-	once	TGTGCCAGCAGCTCAAGAAGCCAGCCCCAGCATTTT	CASSSRSQPQHF
TRBV18	14	TRBJ1-1	TRBD1	-	TGTGCCAGCTCACCAGGGACAGGGGGGACTGAAGCTTTCTTT	CASSPGTGGTEAFF
TRBV10-3	15	TRBJ2-7	TRBD2	-	TGTGCCATCAGGGAGGGACTAGCGGGAGACAACGAGCAGTACTTC	CAIREGLAGDNEQYF
TRBV5-1	15	TRBJ2-5	TRBD2	-	TGCGCCAGCACCGTCAGCGGGGGGGCCCAAGAGACCCAGTACTTC	CASTVSGGAQETQYF
TRBV10-3	12	TRBJ1-1	-	-	TGTGCCATCAGTGATAACTTAGGGGCTGCTTTCTTT	CAISDNLGAAFF
TRBV13	15	TRBJ2-1	TRBD2	-	TGTGCCAGCAGCTTAGGGCTAGCGGGAGCGGATGAGCAGTTCTTC	CASSLGLAGADEQFF
TRBV9	15	TRBJ2-1	-	-	TGTGCCAGCAGCGTAGAAGAGGGAGTCTACAATGAGCAGTTCTTC	CASSVEEGVYNEQFF
TRBV4-1	17	TRBJ1-3	-	once	TGCGCCAGCAGCCAAGGTTTAAGCCGAGGGTCTGGAAACACCATATATTTT	CASSQGLSRGSGNTIYF
TRBV10-3	12	TRBJ1-2	-	-	TGTGCCATCAGCCCCCAGGGGTATGGCTACACCTTC	CAISPQGYGYTF
TRBV7-9	15	TRBJ1-1	-	-	TGTGCCAGCAGCGATCACGGGACATCGAACACTGAAGCTTTCTTT	CASSDHGTSNTEAFF
TRBV19	17	TRBJ1-6	-	few	TGTGCCAGTAGTCCGGAACCGGACAGCTCCTCATTTTCACCCCTCCACTTT	CASSPEPDSSSFSPLHF
TRBV11-2	15	TRBJ2-4	-	-	TGTGCCAGCAGCCGACAGGCAGGGTCCAAAAACATTCAGTACTTC	CASSRQAGSKNIQYF
TRBV6-5	12	TRBJ2-7	-	-	TGTGCCAGCAGCAATCCCTCAGGGGAGCAGTACTTC	CASSNPSGEQYF
TRBV4-1	18	TRBJ2-3	TRBD2	-	TGCGCCAGCAGCCGGACTAGCGGGGGGCCCCAAGGCACAGATACGCAGTATTTT	CASSRTSGGPQGTDTQYF
TRBV18	16	TRBJ2-5	TRBD2	-	TGTGCCAGCTCACTAACGGGACTAGCGGTTGGCGAGACCCAGTACTTC	CASSLTGLAVGETQYF
TRBV7-2	14	TRBJ2-4	-	-	TGTGCCAGCAGCTCCTTGGGAGGACGCGGCATTCAGTACTTC	CASSSLGGRGIQYF
TRBV6-5	13	TRBJ1-2	TRBD1	once	TGTGCCAGCAGTAACCTGGACAGGGAAGGCTACACCTTC	CASSNLDREGYTF
TRBV9	15	TRBJ2-2	-	-	TGTGCCAGCAGCGCCCCTTCTAGGAACACCGGGGAGCTGTTTTTT	CASSAPSRNTGELFF
TRBV11-2	13	TRBJ2-1	-	-	TGTGCCAGCAGCTTAGATCGGGACAATGAGCAGTTCTTC	CASSLDRDNEQFF
TRBV5-4	14	TRBJ1-6	TRBD1	-	TGTGCCAGCAGTGACAGGGCTCTACTTTCACCCCTCCACTTT	CASSDRALLSPLHF
TRBV4-1	17	TRBJ1-1	TRBD1	-	TGCGCCAGCAGCCAACCACGAGGGACAGGGAGGAATACTGAAGCTTTCTTT	CASSQPRGTGRNTEAFF
TRBV3-1/TRBV3-2	13	TRBJ1-5	-	-	TGTGCCAGCAGCCAAGGGCGAGGACAGCCCCAGCATTTT	CASSQGRGQPQHF
TRBV11-2	13	TRBJ1-2	-	-	TGTGCCAGCAGCTTAGACAGGAACTATGGCTACACCTTC	CASSLDRNYGYTF
TRBV28	15	TRBJ1-2	TRBD1	few	TGTGCCAGCAGCCCCGGTGGGACAGCAAGCTATGGCTACACCTTC	CASSPGGTASYGYTF
TRBV19	15	TRBJ2-1	-	-	TGTGCCAGTAGTATAGCGGTGAGCTCCTACAATGAGCAGTTCTTC	CASSIAVSSYNEQFF
TRBV7-8	15	TRBJ2-2	-	-	TGTGCCAGCAGCTTAGTTCGTAAAGCGGCCGGGGAGCTGTTTTTT	CASSLVRKAAGELFF
TRBV6-5	13	TRBJ1-1	-	few	TGTGCCACCTCTCCCCTTAAGAACACTGAAGCTTTCTTT	CATSPLKNTEAFF
TRBV4-1	17	TRBJ2-7	TRBD1	-	TGCGCCAGCACCCTTATCCACAGGGACAGGGGTCCCTACGAGCAGTACTTC	CASTLIHRDRGPYEQYF
TRBV11-2	13	TRBJ1-2	-	-	TGTGCCAGCAGCTTGAATTCCGGTTGGGGCTACACCTTC	CASSLNSGWGYTF